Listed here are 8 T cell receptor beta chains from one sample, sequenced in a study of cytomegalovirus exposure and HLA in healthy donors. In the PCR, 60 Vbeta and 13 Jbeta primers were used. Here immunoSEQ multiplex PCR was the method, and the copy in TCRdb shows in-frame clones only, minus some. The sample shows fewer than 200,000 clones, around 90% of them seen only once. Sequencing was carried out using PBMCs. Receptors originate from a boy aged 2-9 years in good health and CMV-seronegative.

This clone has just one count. For the CDR3, the DNA is TGTGCCAGCAGCCGCGCAGGGTTTAATGGCTACACCTTC. Its translation: CASSRAGFNGYTF. The gene calls are TRBV28 and TRBJ1-2, with a tentative D call TRBD1 (5 bases). Germline V lookup: CDR1 MDHEN, CDR2 SYDVKM. The CDR3 covers 13 residues. Trimming shortened V by 6 bases and J by 6 bases, and 14 bases separated the two germline ends.

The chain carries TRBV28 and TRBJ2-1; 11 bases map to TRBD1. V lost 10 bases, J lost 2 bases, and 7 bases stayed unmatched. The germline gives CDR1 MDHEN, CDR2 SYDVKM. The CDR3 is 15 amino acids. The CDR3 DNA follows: TGTGCCACATCTGGGGACAGGGGGGCCTACAATGAGCAGTTCTTC. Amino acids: CATSGDRGAYNEQFF.

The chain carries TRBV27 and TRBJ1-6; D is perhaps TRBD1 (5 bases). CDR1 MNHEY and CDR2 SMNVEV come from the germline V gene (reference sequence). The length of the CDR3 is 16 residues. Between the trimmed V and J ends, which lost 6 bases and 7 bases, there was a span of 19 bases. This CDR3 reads CASRELAGTPNSPLHF. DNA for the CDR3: TGTGCCAGCAGAGAACTTGCCGGGACTCCCAATTCACCCCTCCACTTT.

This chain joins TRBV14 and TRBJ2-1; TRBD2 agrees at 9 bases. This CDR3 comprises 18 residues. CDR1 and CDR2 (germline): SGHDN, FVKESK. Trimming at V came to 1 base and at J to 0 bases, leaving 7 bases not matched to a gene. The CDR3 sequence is CASSQGAGGFGSYNEQFF. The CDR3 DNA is TGTGCCAGCAGCCAAGGGGCGGGAGGGTTCGGCTCCTACAATGAGCAGTTCTTC.

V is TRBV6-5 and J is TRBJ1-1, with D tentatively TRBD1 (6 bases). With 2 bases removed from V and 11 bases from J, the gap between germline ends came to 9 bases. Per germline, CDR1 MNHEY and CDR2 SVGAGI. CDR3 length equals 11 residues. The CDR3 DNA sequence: TGTGCCAGCAGTTACCGGGGGGCGGCTTTCTTT. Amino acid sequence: CASSYRGAAFF.

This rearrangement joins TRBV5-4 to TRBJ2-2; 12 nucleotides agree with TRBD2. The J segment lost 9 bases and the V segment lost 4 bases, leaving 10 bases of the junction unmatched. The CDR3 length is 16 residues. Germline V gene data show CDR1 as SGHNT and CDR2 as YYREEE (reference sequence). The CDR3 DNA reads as TGTGCCAGCAGCCTACCTAGCGGGAGGGCCCAGCGGGAGCTGTTTTTT. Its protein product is CASSLPSGRAQRELFF.

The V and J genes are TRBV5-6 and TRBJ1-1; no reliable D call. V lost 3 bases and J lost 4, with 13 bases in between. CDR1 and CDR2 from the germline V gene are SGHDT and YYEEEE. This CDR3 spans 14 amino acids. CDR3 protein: CASSYGDGGTEAFF. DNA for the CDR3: TGTGCCAGCAGCTATGGGGATGGAGGCACTGAAGCTTTCTTT.

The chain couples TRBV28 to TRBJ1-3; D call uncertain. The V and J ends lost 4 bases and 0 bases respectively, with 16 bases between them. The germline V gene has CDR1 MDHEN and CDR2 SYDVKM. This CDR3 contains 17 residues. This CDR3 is CASSSSGRGHSGNTIYF. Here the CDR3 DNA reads TGTGCCAGCAGTTCATCAGGACGGGGTCACTCTGGAAACACCATATATTTT.